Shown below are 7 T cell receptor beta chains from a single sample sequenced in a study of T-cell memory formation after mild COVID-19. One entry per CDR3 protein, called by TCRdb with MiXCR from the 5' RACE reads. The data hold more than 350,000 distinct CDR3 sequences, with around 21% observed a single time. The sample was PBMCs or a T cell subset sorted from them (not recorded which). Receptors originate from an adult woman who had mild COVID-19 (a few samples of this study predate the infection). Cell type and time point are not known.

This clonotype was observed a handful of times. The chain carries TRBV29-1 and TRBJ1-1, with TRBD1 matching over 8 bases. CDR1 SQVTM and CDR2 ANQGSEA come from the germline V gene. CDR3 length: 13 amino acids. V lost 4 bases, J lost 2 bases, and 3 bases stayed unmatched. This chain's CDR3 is CSVGQGKNTEAFF. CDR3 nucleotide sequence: TGCAGCGTTGGACAGGGGAAAAACACTGAAGCTTTCTTT.

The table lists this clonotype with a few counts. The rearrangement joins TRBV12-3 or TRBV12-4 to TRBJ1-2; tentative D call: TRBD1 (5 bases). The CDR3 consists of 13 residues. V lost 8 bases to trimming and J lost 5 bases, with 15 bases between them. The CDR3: CASGNRDEYGYTF. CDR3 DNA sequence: TGTGCCAGCGGGAACCGGGACGAATATGGCTACACCTTC.

The CDR3 here is CSASVAGGIQETQYF. DNA for the CDR3: TGCAGTGCTAGCGTAGCGGGAGGGATTCAAGAGACCCAGTACTTC. The genes are TRBV20-1 and TRBJ2-5, with 11 bases matching TRBD2. This CDR3 has 15 residues. CDR1 and CDR2 (germline): DFQATT, SNEGSKA (reference sequence). Losses at the gene ends were 3 bases for V and 2 bases for J; bases not matched to a gene: 5.

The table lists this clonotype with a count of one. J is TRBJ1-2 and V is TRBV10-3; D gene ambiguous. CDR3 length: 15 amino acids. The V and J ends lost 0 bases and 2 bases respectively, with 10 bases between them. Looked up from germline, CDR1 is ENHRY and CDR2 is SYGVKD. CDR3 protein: CAISESDGRNYGYTF. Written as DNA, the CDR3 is TGTGCCATCAGTGAGTCGGACGGGAGAAACTATGGCTACACCTTC.

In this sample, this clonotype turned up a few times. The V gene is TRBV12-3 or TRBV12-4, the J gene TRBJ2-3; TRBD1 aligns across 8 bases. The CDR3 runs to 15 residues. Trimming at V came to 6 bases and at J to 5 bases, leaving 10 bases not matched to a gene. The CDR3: CASSPKGTGKDTQYF. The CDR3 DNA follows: TGTGCCAGCAGCCCCAAGGGGACAGGAAAAGATACGCAGTATTTT.

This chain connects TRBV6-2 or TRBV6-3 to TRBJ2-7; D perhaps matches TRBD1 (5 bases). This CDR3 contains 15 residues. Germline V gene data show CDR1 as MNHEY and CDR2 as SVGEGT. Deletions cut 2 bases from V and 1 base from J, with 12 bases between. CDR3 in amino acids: CASSYPLGDSYEQYF. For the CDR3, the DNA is TGTGCCAGCAGTTACCCCCTAGGGGATTCCTACGAGCAGTACTTC.

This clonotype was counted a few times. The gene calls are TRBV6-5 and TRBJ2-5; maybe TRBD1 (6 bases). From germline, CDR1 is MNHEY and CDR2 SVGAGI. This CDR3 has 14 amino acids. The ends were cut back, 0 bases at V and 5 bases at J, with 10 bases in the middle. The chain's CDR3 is CASSYSNRAETQYF. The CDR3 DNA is TGTGCCAGCAGTTACTCGAACAGGGCGGAGACCCAGTACTTC.